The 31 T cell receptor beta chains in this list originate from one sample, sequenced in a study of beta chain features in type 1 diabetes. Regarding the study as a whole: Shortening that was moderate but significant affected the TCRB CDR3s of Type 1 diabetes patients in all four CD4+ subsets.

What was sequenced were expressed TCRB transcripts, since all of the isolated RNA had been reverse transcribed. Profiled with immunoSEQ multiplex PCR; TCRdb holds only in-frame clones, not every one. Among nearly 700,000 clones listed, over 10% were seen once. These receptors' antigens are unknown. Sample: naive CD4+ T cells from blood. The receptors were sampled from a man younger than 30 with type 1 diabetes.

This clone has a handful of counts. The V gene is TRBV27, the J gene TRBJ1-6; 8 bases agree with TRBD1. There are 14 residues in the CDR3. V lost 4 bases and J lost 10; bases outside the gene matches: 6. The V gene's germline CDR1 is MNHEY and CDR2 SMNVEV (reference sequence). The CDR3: CASSYRTGQSPLHF. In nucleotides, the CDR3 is TGTGCCAGCAGTTACAGGACAGGGCAATCACCCCTCCACTTT.

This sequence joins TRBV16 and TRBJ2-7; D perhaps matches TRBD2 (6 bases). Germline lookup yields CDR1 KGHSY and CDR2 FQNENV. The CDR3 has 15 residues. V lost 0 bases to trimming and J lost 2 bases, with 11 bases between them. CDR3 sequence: CASSQSGGDPYEQYF. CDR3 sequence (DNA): TGTGCCAGCAGCCAATCGGGCGGGGATCCCTACGAGCAGTACTTC.

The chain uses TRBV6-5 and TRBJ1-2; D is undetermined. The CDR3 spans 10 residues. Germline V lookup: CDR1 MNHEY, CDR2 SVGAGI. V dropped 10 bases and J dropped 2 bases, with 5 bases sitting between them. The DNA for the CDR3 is TGTGCCACACGGAACTATGGCTACACCTTC. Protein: CATRNYGYTF.

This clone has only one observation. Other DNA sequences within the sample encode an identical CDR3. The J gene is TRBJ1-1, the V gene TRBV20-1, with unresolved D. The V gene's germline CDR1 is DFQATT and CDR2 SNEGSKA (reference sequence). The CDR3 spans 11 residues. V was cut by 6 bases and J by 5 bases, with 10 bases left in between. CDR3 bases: TGCAGTGCCCCCCCGGGGACTGAAGCTTTCTTT. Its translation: CSAPPGTEAFF.

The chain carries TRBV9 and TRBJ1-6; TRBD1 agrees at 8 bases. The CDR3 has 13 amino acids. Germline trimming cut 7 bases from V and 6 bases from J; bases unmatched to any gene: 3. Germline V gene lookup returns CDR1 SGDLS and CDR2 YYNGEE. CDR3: CASGQGGNSPLHF. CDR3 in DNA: TGTGCCAGCGGACAGGGTGGTAATTCACCCCTCCACTTT.

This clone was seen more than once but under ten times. The chain's CDR3 is CASSLVGYDEKLFF. The CDR3 DNA reads as TGTGCCAGCAGCTTAGTGGGTTACGATGAAAAACTGTTTTTT. V is TRBV7-9 and J is TRBJ1-4; no clear D. Trimming cost V 1 base and J 6 bases, with 9 bases left between them. Germline lookup yields CDR1 SEHNR and CDR2 FQNEAQ (reference sequence). The length of the CDR3 is 14 residues.

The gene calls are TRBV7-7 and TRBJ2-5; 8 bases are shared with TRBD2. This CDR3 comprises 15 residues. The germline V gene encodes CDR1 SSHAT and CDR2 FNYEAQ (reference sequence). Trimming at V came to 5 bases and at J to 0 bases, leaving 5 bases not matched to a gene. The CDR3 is CASSRGLAHQETQYF. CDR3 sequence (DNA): TGTGCCAGCAGCCGTGGACTAGCCCACCAAGAGACCCAGTACTTC.

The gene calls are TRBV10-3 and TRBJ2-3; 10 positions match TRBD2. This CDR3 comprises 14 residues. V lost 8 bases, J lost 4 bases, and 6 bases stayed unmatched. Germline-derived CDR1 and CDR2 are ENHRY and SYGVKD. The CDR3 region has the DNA TGTGCCATCTCTACTAGCGGGGCTGCAGATACGCAGTATTTT. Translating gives CAISTSGAADTQYF.

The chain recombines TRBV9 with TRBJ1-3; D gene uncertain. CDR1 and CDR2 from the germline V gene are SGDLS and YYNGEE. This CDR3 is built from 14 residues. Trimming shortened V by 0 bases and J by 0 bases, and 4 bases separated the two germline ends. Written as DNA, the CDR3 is TGTGCCAGCAGCGTAGGGTTCTCTGGAAACACCATATATTTT. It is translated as CASSVGFSGNTIYF.

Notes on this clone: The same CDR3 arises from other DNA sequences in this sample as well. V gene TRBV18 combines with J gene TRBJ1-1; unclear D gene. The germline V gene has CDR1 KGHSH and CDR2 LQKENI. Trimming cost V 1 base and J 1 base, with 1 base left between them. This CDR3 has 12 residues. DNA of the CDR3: TGTGCCAGCTCACCACAGAACACTGAAGCTTTCTTT. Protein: CASSPQNTEAFF.

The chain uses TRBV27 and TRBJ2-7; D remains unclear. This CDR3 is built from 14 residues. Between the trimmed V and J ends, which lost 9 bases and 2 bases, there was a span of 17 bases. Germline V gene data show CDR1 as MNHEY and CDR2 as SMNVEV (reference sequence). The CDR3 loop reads CASPRSSQTYEQYF. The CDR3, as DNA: TGTGCCAGTCCCAGGAGCTCGCAGACCTACGAGCAGTACTTC.

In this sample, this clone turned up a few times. This chain's CDR3 is CASSRLGTGGDYEQYF. For the CDR3, the DNA is TGCGCCAGCAGCCGGCTGGGGACAGGGGGAGACTACGAGCAGTACTTC. The chain carries TRBV5-1 and TRBJ2-7, with 11 positions matching TRBD1. This CDR3 is built from 16 residues. Looked up from germline, CDR1 is SGHRS and CDR2 is YFSETQ. After removal of 4 bases from V and 3 bases from J, the junction contained 9 bases not matched to a gene.

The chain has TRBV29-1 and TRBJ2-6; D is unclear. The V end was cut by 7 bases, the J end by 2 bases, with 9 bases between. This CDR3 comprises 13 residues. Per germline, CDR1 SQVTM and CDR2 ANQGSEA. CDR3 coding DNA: TGCAGCGGGTTCTCCGCTGGGGCCAACGTCCTGACTTTC. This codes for CSGFSAGANVLTF.

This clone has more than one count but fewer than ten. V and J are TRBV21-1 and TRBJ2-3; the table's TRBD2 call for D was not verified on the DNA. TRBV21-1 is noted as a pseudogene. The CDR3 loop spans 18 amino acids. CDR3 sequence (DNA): TGTGCCAGCAGCTTTTGCCCCCTAGGACTAGCGGGGAGGGATACGCAGTATTTT. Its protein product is CASSFCPLGLAGRDTQYF.

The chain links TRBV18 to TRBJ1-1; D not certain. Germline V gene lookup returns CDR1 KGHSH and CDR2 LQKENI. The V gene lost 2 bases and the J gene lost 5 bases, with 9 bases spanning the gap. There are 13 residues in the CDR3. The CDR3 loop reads CASSPEVWTEAFF. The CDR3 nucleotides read TGTGCCAGCTCACCAGAGGTTTGGACTGAAGCTTTCTTT.

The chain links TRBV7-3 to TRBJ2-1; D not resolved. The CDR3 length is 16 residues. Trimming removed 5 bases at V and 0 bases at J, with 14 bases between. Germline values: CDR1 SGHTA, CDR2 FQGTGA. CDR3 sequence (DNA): TGTGCCAGCAGCACCACGGGTCGTAGCTCCTACAATGAGCAGTTCTTC. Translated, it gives CASSTTGRSSYNEQFF.

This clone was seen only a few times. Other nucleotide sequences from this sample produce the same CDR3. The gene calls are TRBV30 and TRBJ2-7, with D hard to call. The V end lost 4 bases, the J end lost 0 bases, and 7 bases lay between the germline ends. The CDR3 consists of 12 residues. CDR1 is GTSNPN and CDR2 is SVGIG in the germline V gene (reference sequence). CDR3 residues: CAWTVSSYEQYF. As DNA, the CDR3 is TGTGCCTGGACAGTAAGCTCCTACGAGCAGTACTTC.

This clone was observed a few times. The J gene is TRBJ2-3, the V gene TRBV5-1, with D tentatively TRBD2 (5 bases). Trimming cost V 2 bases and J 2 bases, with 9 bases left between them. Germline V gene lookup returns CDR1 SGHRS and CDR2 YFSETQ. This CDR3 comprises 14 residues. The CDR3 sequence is CASSLGSVTDTQYF. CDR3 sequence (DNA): TGCGCCAGCAGCTTAGGGAGCGTCACAGATACGCAGTATTTT. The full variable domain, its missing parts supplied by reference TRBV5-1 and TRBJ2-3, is KAGVTQTPRYLIKTRGQQVTLSCSPISGHRSVSWYQQTPGQGLQFLFEYFSETQRNKGNFPGRFSGRQFSNSRSEMNVSTLELGDSALYLCASSLGSVTDTQYFGPGTRLTVL.

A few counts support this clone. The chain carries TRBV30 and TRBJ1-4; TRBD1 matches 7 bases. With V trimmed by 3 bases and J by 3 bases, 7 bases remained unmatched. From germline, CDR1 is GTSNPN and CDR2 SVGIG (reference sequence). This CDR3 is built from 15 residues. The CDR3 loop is CAWSTGAGPNEKLFF. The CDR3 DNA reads TGTGCCTGGAGCACAGGGGCTGGGCCTAATGAAAAACTGTTTTTT.

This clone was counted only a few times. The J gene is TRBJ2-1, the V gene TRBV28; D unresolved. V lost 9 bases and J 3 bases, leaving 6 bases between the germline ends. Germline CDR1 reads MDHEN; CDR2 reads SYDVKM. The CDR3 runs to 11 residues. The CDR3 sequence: CASGIYNEQFF. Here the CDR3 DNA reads TGTGCCAGTGGGATCTACAATGAGCAGTTCTTC.

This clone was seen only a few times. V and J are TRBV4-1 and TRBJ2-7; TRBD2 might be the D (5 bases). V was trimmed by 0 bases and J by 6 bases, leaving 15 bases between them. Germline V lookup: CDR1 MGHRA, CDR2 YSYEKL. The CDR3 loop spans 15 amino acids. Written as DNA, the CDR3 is TGCGCCAGCAGCCAAGATCCCTCGACGGGGATCGAGCAGTACTTC. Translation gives CASSQDPSTGIEQYF.

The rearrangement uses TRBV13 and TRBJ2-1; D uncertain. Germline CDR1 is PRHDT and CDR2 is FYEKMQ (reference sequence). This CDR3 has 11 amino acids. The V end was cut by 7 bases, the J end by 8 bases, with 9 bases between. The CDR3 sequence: CASTRSHEQFF. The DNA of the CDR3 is TGTGCCAGCACCCGTTCCCATGAGCAGTTCTTC.

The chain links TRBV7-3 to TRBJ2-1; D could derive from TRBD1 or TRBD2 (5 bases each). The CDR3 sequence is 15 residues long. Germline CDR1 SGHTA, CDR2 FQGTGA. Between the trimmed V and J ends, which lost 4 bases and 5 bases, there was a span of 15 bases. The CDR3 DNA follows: TGTGCCAGCAGCTCACTCCCCGGGACGGACAATGAGCAGTTCTTC. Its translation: CASSSLPGTDNEQFF.

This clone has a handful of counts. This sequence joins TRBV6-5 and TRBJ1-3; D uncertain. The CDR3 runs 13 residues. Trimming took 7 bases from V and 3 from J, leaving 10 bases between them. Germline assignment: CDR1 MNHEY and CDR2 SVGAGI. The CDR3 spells CASIFTVGNTIYF. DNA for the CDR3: TGTGCCAGCATCTTCACGGTTGGAAACACCATATATTTT.

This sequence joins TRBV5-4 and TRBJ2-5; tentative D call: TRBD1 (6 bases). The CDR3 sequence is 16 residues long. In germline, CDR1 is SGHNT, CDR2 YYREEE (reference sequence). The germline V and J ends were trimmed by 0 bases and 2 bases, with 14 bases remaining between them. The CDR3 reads CASSLVGTGWQETQYF. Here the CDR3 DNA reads TGTGCCAGCAGCTTGGTCGGTACAGGGTGGCAAGAGACCCAGTACTTC. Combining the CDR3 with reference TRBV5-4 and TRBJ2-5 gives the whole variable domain ETGVTQSPTHLIKTRGQQVTLRCSSQSGHNTVSWYQQALGQGPQFIFQYYREEENGRGNFPPRFSGLQFPNYSSELNVNALELDDSALYLCASSLVGTGWQETQYFGPGTRLLVL.

This CDR3 is CAWKTNPSIGYTF. The CDR3 bases are TGTGCCTGGAAGACAAATCCCTCTATCGGCTACACCTTC. This sequence joins TRBV30 and TRBJ1-2; D remains ambiguous. The germline CDR1 and CDR2 sequences are GTSNPN and SVGIG (reference sequence). The CDR3 has 13 residues. With 4 bases removed from V and 8 bases from J, the gap between germline ends came to 17 bases.

CDR3 sequence reads: CASSSRLAPSSGNTIYF. The CDR3 nucleotides are TGTGCCAGCAGCTCCCGTCTGGCACCGAGCTCTGGAAACACCATATATTTT. The rearrangement links TRBV11-2 to TRBJ1-3; D unresolved. This CDR3 comprises 17 residues. Trimming took off 4 bases at V and 0 bases at J, with 16 bases between the two ends. CDR1 and CDR2 from the germline V gene are SGHAT and FQNNGV.

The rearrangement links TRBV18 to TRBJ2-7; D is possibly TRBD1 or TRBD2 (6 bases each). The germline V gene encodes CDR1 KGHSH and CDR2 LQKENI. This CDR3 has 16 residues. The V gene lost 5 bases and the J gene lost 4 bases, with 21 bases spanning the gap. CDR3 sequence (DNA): TGTGCCAGCTCAACTGAGTACCGGGGGCCCACGTACGAGCAGTACTTC. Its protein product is CASSTEYRGPTYEQYF.

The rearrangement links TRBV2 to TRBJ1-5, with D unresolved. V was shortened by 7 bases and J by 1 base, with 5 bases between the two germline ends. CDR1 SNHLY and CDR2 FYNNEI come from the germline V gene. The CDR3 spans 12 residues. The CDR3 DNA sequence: TGTGCCAGCACCCAGAGCAATCAGCCCCAGCATTTT. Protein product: CASTQSNQPQHF.

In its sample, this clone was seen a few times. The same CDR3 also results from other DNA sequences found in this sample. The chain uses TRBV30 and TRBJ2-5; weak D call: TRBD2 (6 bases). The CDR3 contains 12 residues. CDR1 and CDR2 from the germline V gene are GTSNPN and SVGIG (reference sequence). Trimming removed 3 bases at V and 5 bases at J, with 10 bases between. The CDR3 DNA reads TGTGCCTGGAGCCGGGGAGGCGAGACCCAGTACTTC. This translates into CAWSRGGETQYF.

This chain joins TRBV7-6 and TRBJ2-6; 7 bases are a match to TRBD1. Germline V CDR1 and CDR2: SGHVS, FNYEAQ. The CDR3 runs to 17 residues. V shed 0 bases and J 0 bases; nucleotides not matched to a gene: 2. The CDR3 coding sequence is TGTGCCAGCAGCTTAGCGTCAGGGGGCTCTGGGGCCAACGTCCTGACTTTC. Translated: CASSLASGGSGANVLTF.